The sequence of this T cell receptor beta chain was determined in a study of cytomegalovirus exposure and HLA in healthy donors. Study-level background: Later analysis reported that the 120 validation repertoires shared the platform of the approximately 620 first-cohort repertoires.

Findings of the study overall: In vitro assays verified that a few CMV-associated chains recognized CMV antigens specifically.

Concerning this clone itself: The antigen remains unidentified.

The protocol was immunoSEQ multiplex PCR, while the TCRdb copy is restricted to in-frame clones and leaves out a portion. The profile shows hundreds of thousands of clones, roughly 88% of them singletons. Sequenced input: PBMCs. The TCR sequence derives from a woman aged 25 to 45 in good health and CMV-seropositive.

CDR3 residues: CASRRDSSYEQYF. The CDR3 coding sequence is TGTGCCAGCAGAAGGGACAGCTCCTACGAGCAGTACTTC. V is TRBV27 and J is TRBJ2-7; the match to TRBD1 covers 7 bases. Germline lookup yields CDR1 MNHEY and CDR2 SMNVEV (reference sequence). The CDR3 totals 13 residues. The V gene end was trimmed by 6 bases and the J gene end by 0 bases; junction bases not matched to a gene: 2.